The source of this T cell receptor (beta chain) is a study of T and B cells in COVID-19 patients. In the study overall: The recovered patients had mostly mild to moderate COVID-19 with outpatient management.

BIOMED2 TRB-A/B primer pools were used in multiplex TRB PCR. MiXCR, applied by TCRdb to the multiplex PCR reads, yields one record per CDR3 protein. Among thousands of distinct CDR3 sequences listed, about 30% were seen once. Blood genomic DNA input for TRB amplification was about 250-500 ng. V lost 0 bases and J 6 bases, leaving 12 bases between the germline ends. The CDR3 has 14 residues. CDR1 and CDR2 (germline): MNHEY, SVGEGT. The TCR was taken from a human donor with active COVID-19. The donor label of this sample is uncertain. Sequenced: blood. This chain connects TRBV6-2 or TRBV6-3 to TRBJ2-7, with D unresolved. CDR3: CASSYSIARAEQYF. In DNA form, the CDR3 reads TGTGCCAGCAGTTACTCGATAGCCCGCGCCGAGCAGTACTTC.